The text below deals with one T cell receptor (beta chain). The CDR3 has 14 residues. Trimming removed 5 bases from V and 8 bases from J; junction bases left unmatched: 8. Per germline, CDR1 LNHDA and CDR2 SQIVND (reference sequence). This sample was taken from a study of cytomegalovirus exposure and HLA in healthy donors. Study summary: Most genotyped donors, roughly 80% of about 360, had Caucasian-associated genetic ancestry.

PCR primers comprised 60 Vbeta and 13 Jbeta primers. Assay used: immunoSEQ multiplex PCR; TCRdb lists only in-frame clones, some missing. Of around 100,000 clones in the sample, roughly three quarters were seen once. This TCR was recovered from a middle-aged man in good health and CMV-seropositive. The specimen sequenced was PBMCs. V is TRBV19 and J is TRBJ1-4; 7 nucleotides agree with TRBD1. The CDR3 reads CASSEETGREKLFF. CDR3 bases: TGTGCCAGTAGTGAAGAGACAGGGAGAGAAAAACTGTTTTTT.